This TCR beta chain was identified during a study of blood T cells in healthy people across ages. PCR was performed a second time for about 7 to 11 cycles using a sample-barcoded 5' primer and a J-beta primer mix. TCRdb re-called the 5' RACE reads through MiXCR, storing one row per CDR3 protein. The table shows 1.8 million or so distinct CDR3 sequences, with roughly 43% occurring only once. The table lists this clonotype with a few counts. Its matching antigen is unknown. The CDR3 has 14 amino acids. Trimming shortened V by 10 bases and J by 3 bases, and 17 bases separated the two germline ends. The V gene's germline CDR1 is SGHTA and CDR2 FQGNSA. Study results and limitations: Researchers said unsorted PBMCs prevented a conclusive naive versus antigen-experienced comparison.

The sample taken for sequencing was blood. The receptor comes from a human donor in good health. This rearrangement joins TRBV7-2 to TRBJ2-3; D uncertain. CDR3 bases: TGTGCCAACTCAAGGTCGGTGGGGACAGATACGCAGTATTTT. Its translation is CANSRSVGTDTQYF.